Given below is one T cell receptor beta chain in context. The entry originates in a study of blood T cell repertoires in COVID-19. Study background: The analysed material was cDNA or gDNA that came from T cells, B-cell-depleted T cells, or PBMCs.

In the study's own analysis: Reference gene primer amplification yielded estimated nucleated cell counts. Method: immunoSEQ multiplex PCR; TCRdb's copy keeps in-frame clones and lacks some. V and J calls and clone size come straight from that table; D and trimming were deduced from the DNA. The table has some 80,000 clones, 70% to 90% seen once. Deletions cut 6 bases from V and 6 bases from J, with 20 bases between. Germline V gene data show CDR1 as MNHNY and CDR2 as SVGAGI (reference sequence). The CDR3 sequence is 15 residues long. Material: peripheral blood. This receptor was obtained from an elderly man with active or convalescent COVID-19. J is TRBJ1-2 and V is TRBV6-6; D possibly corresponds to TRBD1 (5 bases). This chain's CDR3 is CASSSSGGALDGYTF. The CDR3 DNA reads TGTGCCAGCAGCTCCTCGGGTGGGGCGCTTGATGGCTACACCTTC.